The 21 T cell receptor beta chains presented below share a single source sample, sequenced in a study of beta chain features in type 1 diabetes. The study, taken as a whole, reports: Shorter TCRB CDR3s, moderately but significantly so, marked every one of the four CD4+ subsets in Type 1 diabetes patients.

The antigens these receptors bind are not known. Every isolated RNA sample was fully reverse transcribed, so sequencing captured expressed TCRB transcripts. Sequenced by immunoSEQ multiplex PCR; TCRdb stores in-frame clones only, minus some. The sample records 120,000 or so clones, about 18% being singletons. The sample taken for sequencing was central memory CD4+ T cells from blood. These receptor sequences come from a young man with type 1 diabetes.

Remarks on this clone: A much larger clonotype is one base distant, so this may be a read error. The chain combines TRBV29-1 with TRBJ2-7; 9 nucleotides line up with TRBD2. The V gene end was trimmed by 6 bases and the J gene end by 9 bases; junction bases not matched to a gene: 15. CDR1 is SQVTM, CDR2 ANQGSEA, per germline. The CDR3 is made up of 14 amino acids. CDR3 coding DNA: TGCAGCGTACGTCTGCGCGGGAGGGAATGGGGGCAGTACTTC. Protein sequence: CSVRLRGREWGQYF.

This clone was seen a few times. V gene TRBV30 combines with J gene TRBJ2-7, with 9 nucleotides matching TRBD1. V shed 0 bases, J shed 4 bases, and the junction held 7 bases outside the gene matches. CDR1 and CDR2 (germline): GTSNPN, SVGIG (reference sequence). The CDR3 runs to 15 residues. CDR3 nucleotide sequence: TGTGCCTGGAGTGTACAGGGGACAGGGATTTACGAGCAGTACTTC. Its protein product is CAWSVQGTGIYEQYF.

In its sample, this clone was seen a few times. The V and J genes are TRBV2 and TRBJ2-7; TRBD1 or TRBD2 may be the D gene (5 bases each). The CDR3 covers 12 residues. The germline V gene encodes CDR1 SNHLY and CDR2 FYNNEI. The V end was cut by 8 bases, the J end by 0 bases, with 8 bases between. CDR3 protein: CASGGTSYEQYF. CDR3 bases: TGTGCCAGCGGGGGTACCTCCTACGAGCAGTACTTC.

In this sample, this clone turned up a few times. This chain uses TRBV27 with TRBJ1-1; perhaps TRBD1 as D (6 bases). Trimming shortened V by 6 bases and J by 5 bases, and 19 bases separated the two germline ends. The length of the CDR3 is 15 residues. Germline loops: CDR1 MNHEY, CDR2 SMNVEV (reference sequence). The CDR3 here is CASSSHGAGETEAFF. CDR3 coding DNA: TGTGCCAGCAGCAGCCATGGGGCAGGGGAGACTGAAGCTTTCTTT.

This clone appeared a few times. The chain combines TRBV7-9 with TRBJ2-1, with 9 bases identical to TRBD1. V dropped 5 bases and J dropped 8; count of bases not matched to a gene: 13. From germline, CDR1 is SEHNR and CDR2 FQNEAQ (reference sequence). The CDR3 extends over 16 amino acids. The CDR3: CASSASPGTGSDEQFF. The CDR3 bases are TGTGCCAGCAGCGCAAGTCCCGGGACAGGGTCAGATGAGCAGTTCTTC.

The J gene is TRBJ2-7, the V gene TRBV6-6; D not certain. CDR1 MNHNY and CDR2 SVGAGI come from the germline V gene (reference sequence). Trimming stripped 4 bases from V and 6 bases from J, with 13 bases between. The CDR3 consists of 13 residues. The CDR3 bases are TGTGCCAGCAGTTTCCAGACCCTATCCGAGCAGTACTTC. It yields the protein CASSFQTLSEQYF.

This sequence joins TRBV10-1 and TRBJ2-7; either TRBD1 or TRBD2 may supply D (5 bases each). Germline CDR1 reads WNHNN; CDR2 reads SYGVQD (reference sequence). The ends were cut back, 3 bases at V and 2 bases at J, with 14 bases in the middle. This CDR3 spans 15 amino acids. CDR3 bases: TGCGCCAGCAGTGACTACGGGACGGAAGCCTACGAGCAGTACTTC. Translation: CASSDYGTEAYEQYF.

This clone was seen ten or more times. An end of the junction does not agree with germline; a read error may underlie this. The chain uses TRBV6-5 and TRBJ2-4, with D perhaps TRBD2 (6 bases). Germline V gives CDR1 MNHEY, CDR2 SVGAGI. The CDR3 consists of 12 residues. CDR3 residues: CASRSGKTRVTF. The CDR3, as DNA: TGTGCCAGCAGATCAGGCAAGACTAGGGTGACCTTC.

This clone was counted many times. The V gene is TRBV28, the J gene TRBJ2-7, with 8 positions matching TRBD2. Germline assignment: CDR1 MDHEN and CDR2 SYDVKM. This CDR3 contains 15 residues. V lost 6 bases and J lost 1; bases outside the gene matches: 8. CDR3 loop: CASRATSGLSYEQYF. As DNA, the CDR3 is TGTGCCAGCAGGGCTACTAGCGGTCTATCCTACGAGCAGTACTTC.

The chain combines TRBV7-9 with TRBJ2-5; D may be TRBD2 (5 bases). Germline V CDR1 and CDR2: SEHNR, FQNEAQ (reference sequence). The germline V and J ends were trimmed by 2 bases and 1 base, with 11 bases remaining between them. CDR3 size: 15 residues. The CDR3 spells CASSLIHAGQETQYF. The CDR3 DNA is TGTGCCAGCAGCTTAATCCATGCGGGCCAAGAGACCCAGTACTTC.

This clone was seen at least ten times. This chain's CDR3 is CASSDTSGEQFF. The DNA of the CDR3 is TGTGCCAGCAGTGATACTAGCGGAGAGCAGTTCTTC. The chain has TRBV2 and TRBJ2-1, with TRBD2 identical over 8 bases. The V segment lost 3 bases and the J segment 10 bases; nucleotides outside the gene matches: 2. Germline CDR1 reads SNHLY; CDR2 reads FYNNEI. The CDR3 covers 12 residues.

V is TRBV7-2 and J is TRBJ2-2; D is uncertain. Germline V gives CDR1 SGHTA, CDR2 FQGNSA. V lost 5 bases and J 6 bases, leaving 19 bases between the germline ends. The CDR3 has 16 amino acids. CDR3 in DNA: TGTGCCAGCAGCCCCTCGGGCGGTTCTTACCCCGGGGAGCTGTTTTTT. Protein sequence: CASSPSGGSYPGELFF.

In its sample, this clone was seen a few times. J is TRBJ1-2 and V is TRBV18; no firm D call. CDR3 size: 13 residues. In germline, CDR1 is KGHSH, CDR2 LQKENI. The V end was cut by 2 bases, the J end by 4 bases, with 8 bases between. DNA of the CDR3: TGTGCCAGCTCACCAGAAGGACCCTATGGCTACACCTTC. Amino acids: CASSPEGPYGYTF.

The CDR3 region has the DNA TGTGCCTGGAGTGTGAGGACTGGGGCAGGAAACACCATATATTTT. Amino acids: CAWSVRTGAGNTIYF. This chain uses TRBV30 with TRBJ1-3, with D possibly TRBD1 on 5 matching bases. This CDR3 spans 15 amino acids. Germline CDR1 and CDR2: GTSNPN and SVGIG (reference sequence). V lost 0 bases, J lost 4 bases, and 13 bases lay in between.

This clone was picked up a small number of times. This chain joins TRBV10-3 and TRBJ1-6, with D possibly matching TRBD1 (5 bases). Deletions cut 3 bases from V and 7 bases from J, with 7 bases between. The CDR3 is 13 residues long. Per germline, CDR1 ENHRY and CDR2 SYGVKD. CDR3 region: CAISDRGNSPLHF. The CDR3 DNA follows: TGTGCCATCAGTGATAGGGGAAATTCACCCCTCCACTTT.

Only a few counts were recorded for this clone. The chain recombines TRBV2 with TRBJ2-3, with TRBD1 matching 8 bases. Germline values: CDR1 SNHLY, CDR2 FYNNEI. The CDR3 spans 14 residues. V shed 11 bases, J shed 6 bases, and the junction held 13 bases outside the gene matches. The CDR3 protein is CAGSTGVPLDTQYF. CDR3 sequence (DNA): TGTGCCGGATCGACAGGGGTCCCTTTGGATACGCAGTATTTT.

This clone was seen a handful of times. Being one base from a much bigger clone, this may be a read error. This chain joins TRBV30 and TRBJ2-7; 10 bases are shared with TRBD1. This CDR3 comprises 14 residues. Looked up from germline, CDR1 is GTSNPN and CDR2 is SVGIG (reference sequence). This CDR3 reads CAGSPGQGAYEQYF. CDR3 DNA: TGTGCCGGGAGTCCTGGACAGGGGGCCTACGAGCAGTACTTC.

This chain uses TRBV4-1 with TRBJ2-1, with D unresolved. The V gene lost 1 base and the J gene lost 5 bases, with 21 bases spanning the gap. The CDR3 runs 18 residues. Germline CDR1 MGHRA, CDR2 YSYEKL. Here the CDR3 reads CASSQVDLVPSPHNEQFF. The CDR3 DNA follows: TGCGCCAGCAGCCAAGTGGACCTGGTCCCCTCCCCACACAATGAGCAGTTCTTC.

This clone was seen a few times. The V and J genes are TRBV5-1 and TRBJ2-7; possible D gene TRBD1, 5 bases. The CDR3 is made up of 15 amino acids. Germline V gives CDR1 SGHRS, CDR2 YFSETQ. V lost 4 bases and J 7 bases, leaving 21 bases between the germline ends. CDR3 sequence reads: CASSHEGARWWEQYF. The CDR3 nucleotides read TGCGCCAGCAGCCATGAAGGGGCCCGGTGGTGGGAGCAGTACTTC.

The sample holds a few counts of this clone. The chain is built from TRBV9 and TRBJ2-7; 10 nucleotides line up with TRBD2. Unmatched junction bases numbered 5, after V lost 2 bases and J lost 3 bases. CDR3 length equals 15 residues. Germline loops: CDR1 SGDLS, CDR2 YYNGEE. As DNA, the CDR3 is TGTGCCAGCAGCGTCGGGACTAGCGAGTACTACGAGCAGTACTTC. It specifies CASSVGTSEYYEQYF. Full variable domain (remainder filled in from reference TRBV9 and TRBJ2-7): DSGVTQTPKHLITATGQRVTLRCSPRSGDLSVYWYQQSLDQGLQFLIQYYNGEERAKGNILERFSAQQFPDLHSELNLSSLELGDSALYFCASSVGTSEYYEQYFGPGTRLTVT.

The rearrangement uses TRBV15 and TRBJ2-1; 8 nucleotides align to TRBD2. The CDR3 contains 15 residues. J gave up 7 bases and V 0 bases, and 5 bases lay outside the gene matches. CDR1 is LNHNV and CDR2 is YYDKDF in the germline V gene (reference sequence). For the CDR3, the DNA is TGTGCCACCAGCAGAGATCTGATAGCGGGAAATGAGCAGTTCTTC. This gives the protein CATSRDLIAGNEQFF.